Sequencing of this TCR beta chain was carried out in a study of vaccination and CD4 T cells after COVID-19. About the research overall: The post-vaccine samples came a median 72 days after dose two (range 14 to 241). Stimulation used overlapping spike peptides from SARS-CoV-2, HCoV-NL63, HCoV-OC43 and HCoV-229E.

V lost 2 bases and J lost 7; bases outside the gene matches: 7. Germline CDR1 reads MNHNS; CDR2 reads SASEGT. The length of the CDR3 is 14 residues. Specified treatment: roughly 11-day PBMC culture with coronavirus spike peptide pools or control peptides (ViraFEST assay). Antigen-specific T cells were expanded with peptide pools by ViraFEST, and TCRs were then sequenced. This clonotype appeared once. The antigen remains undetermined. The Oncomine TCR Beta short-read assay sequenced DNA from cultured CD4+ T cells. TCRdb re-called the PCR reads through MiXCR, storing one row per CDR3 protein. The sample shows approximately 21,000 distinct CDR3 sequences, around 50% of them seen only once.

Sequencing used CD4+ T cells from blood, cultured in vitro. The chain employs TRBV6-1 and TRBJ1-2, with 7 positions matching TRBD1. This sequence originates from a human donor who had recovered from COVID-19. For the CDR3, the DNA is TGTGCCAGCAGTGAACAGGGGGAGTTTCGTGGCTACACCTTC. Amino acid sequence: CASSEQGEFRGYTF.